The clone carrying this TCR beta chain appeared a single time. The data stem from a study of blood T cell repertoires in COVID-19. In the study overall: Collection of acute and convalescent COVID-19 samples took place in the United States, Italy and Spain.

In germline, CDR1 is KGHSH, CDR2 LQKENI. With V trimmed by 3 bases and J by 2 bases, 4 bases remained unmatched. The CDR3 runs to 15 residues. Original handling: Quantification of nucleated cells was approximated via reference gene primer amplification. Assay: immunoSEQ multiplex PCR; the TCRdb copy retains only in-frame clones and omits some. The V and J calls and clone size were taken over from that table, and D and trimming were inferred from the DNA. The data contain roughly 30,000 clones, approximately 86% of them singletons. The J gene is TRBJ2-7, the V gene TRBV18; 10 positions agree with TRBD2. Sequencing used peripheral blood. The sequence was obtained from a man aged 55 to 70 with COVID-19, enrolled during active disease. In DNA, the CDR3 is TGTGCCAGCTCACCGAGGACTAGCGGAACCTACGAGCAGTACTTC. It codes for CASSPRTSGTYEQYF. Supplemented by reference TRBV18 and TRBJ2-7, the full variable domain reads NAGVMQNPRHLVRRRGQEARLRCSPMKGHSHVYWYRQLPEEGLKFMVYLQKENIIDESGMPKERFSAEFPKEGPSILRIQQVVRGDSAAYFCASSPRTSGTYEQYFGPGTRLTVT.